Listed below are T cell receptor beta chains from one sample, sequenced in a study of blood T cells in healthy people across ages. One entry per CDR3 protein results from TCRdb running MiXCR on the 5' RACE reads. The sample includes about 1,500,000 distinct CDR3 sequences, around 39% of them seen just once. Material: blood. The receptors here all came from a woman under 30 in good health. Both conserved end residues are part of each CDR3. D genes are given only for firm matches. Expanded clones get a size class; other rows say once, few or many, or leave the size out.

abundance,d_gene,v_gene,j_gene,CDR3aa,CDR3nt
few,NA,TRBV10-1,TRBJ1-5,CASKAGVLSNQPQHF,TGCGCCAGCAAAGCCGGGGTGTTGAGCAATCAGCCCCAGCATTTT
NA,NA,TRBV5-5,TRBJ1-2,CASSWGSLTAGGYTF,TGTGCCAGCAGTTGGGGGTCTCTTACCGCCGGCGGCTACACCTTC
NA,NA,TRBV2,TRBJ1-1,CASSPPEYGATEAFF,TGTGCCAGCAGCCCACCCGAGTACGGGGCCACTGAAGCTTTCTTT
NA,TRBD1,TRBV6-5,TRBJ1-1,CASSYSGQGVNTEAFF,TGTGCCAGCAGTTACTCAGGACAGGGGGTGAACACTGAAGCTTTCTTT
NA,NA,TRBV4-1,TRBJ1-1,CASSQEPHREYENTEAFF,TGCGCCAGCAGCCAAGAACCCCACAGGGAATATGAAAACACTGAAGCTTTCTTT
many,NA,TRBV4-1,TRBJ2-1,CASSQEGGPYNEQFF,TGCGCCAGCAGCCAAGAGGGCGGCCCTTACAATGAGCAGTTCTTC
NA,NA,TRBV10-3,TRBJ2-1,CAISESPPSGEQFF,TGTGCCATCAGTGAGTCGCCCCCTAGTGGGGAGCAGTTCTTC
once,NA,TRBV6-6,TRBJ2-3,CASSYSVIAETQYF,TGTGCCAGCAGTTACTCCGTGATCGCAGAGACGCAGTATTTT
NA,NA,TRBV5-1,TRBJ2-5,CASSTLGGGETQYF,TGCGCCAGCAGCACCCTGGGAGGAGGAGAGACCCAGTACTTC
NA,NA,TRBV6-1,TRBJ1-2,CASSEVGALSTDYGYTF,TGTGCCAGCAGTGAAGTGGGGGCACTTAGTACTGACTATGGCTACACCTTC
NA,NA,TRBV25-1,TRBJ1-2,CASREIGTPNGGYTF,TGTGCCAGCAGAGAGATCGGGACCCCGAATGGTGGCTACACCTTC
NA,NA,TRBV10-1,TRBJ2-4,CASSEMVSGPDIQYF,TGCGCCAGCAGTGAGATGGTGTCAGGGCCGGACATTCAGTACTTC
once,TRBD1,TRBV3-1,TRBJ1-2,CASSQGQQGARGGYTF,TGTGCCAGCAGCCAAGGCCAACAGGGGGCAAGGGGAGGCTACACCTTC
few,NA,TRBV5-1,TRBJ2-5,CASSSSGIHQSEQYF,TGCGCCAGCAGCTCCTCCGGGATCCACCAGTCGGAGCAGTACTTC
NA,NA,TRBV5-1,TRBJ2-7,CASSLNQYDEQYF,TGCGCCAGCAGCTTGAACCAATACGACGAGCAGTACTTC
NA,NA,TRBV18,TRBJ1-3,CASSPFNTGNTIYF,TGTGCCAGCTCACCTTTTAACACTGGAAACACCATATATTTT
NA,NA,TRBV29-1,TRBJ2-3,CSVRKGDFSTDTQYF,TGCAGCGTGAGAAAAGGGGATTTTAGCACAGATACGCAGTATTTT
many,TRBD2,TRBV6-5,TRBJ2-5,CASSYSYLLAEETQYF,TGTGCCAGCAGTTACTCCTATTTACTAGCGGAAGAGACCCAGTACTTC
NA,TRBD1,TRBV9,TRBJ2-1,CARSVEGQGADEQFF,TGTGCCCGCAGCGTAGAGGGACAGGGGGCAGATGAGCAGTTCTTC
NA,NA,TRBV2,TRBJ2-5,CASSERQVGETQYF,TGTGCCAGCAGTGAACGCCAGGTAGGAGAGACCCAGTACTTC
NA,TRBD2,TRBV20-1,TRBJ2-7,CSARQREGTYEQYF,TGCAGTGCTAGACAGCGGGAGGGGACCTACGAGCAGTACTTC
few,TRBD2,TRBV5-1,TRBJ2-7,CASSLAISLAAPVYEQYF,TGCGCCAGCAGCTTGGCAATTAGTCTAGCGGCGCCCGTCTACGAGCAGTACTTC
once,NA,TRBV12-3/TRBV12-4,TRBJ2-3,CASSGLGGTDTPYF,TGTGCCAGCAGTGGACTGGGAGGCACAGATACGCCGTATTTT
NA,NA,TRBV30,TRBJ1-1,CAWSVGGVNTEAFF,TGTGCCTGGAGTGTAGGGGGGGTGAACACTGAAGCTTTCTTT
NA,TRBD2,TRBV25-1,TRBJ2-5,CASSEYRSGGETQYF,TGTGCCAGCAGTGAATATCGCAGCGGGGGAGAGACCCAGTACTTC
many,TRBD2,TRBV29-1,TRBJ2-7,CSVDGLAGIYEQYF,TGCAGCGTTGACGGCCTAGCGGGCATCTACGAGCAGTACTTC
NA,NA,TRBV10-3,TRBJ1-1,CAISDDVGGGTEAFF,TGTGCCATCAGTGACGATGTCGGGGGTGGCACTGAAGCTTTCTTT
NA,NA,TRBV4-2,TRBJ2-7,CASSQGVGGAENEQYF,TGTGCCAGCAGCCAAGGGGTTGGGGGGGCTGAAAATGAGCAGTACTTC
NA,NA,TRBV6-1,TRBJ2-2,CASSERAGGHHGELFF,TGTGCCAGCAGTGAAAGGGCAGGGGGGCATCACGGGGAGCTGTTTTTT
few,NA,TRBV12-3/TRBV12-4,TRBJ2-1,CASRHWETIGSEKDNEQFF,TGTGCCAGCAGACACTGGGAGACAATAGGTTCGGAGAAGGACAATGAGCAGTTCTTC
NA,NA,TRBV9,TRBJ2-1,CAGSPRPERNEQFF,TGTGCCGGCAGCCCACGACCGGAGAGGAATGAGCAGTTCTTC
few,NA,TRBV2,TRBJ2-7,CASGQPPYEQYF,TGTGCCAGCGGACAGCCACCTTACGAGCAGTACTTC
NA,NA,TRBV3-1,TRBJ1-6,CASSQTERPLHF,TGTGCCAGCAGCCAGACAGAACGGCCCCTCCACTTT
NA,NA,TRBV13,TRBJ2-2,CASSTRGRTNTGELFF,TGTGCCAGCAGCACGAGAGGACGGACGAACACCGGGGAGCTGTTTTTT
NA,NA,TRBV25-1,TRBJ2-1,CASSEYGREQFF,TGTGCCAGCAGTGAATACGGGCGGGAGCAGTTCTTC
NA,TRBD2,TRBV20-1,TRBJ2-3,CSARTSGTRTDTQYF,TGCAGTGCTAGGACTAGCGGGACCCGCACAGATACGCAGTATTTT
NA,TRBD1,TRBV29-1,TRBJ1-5,CSVLTGGSGNQPQHF,TGCAGCGTATTGACAGGGGGCTCGGGCAATCAGCCCCAGCATTTT
NA,NA,TRBV7-9,TRBJ2-5,CASSLWASRAQETQYF,TGTGCCAGCAGCTTATGGGCTTCCAGAGCCCAAGAGACCCAGTACTTC
NA,NA,TRBV30,TRBJ1-2,CAWSLLQPNYGYTF,TGTGCCTGGAGTCTCCTTCAGCCTAACTATGGCTACACCTTC
NA,NA,TRBV29-1,TRBJ2-5,CSVEMRRWNEQYF,TGCAGCGTTGAAATGCGGAGGTGGAATGAGCAGTACTTC
many,NA,TRBV27,TRBJ1-1,CASSSTNTEAFF,TGTGCCAGCAGTTCGACCAACACTGAAGCTTTCTTT
few,TRBD2,TRBV2,TRBJ2-1,CASSGTSQAIEQFF,TGTGCCAGCAGTGGGACTAGCCAGGCTATTGAGCAGTTCTTC
once,TRBD1,TRBV24-1,TRBJ2-7,CATSGPDRAYEQYF,TGTGCCACCAGTGGACCGGACAGGGCCTACGAGCAGTACTTC
many,NA,TRBV12-3/TRBV12-4,TRBJ2-3,CASSLRGSDTQYF,TGTGCCAGCAGTTTAAGGGGCTCGGATACGCAGTATTTT
NA,NA,TRBV27,TRBJ2-7,CASSLSAGVGSYEQYF,TGTGCCAGCAGTTTATCGGCAGGAGTCGGCTCCTACGAGCAGTACTTC
NA,NA,TRBV11-2,TRBJ1-6,CASSSQEGSYNSPLHF,TGTGCCAGCAGCTCCCAAGAAGGCTCCTATAATTCACCCCTCCACTTT
NA,TRBD1,TRBV29-1,TRBJ1-1,CSVGTGQNTEAFF,TGCAGCGTGGGGACAGGGCAGAACACTGAAGCTTTCTTT
NA,TRBD1,TRBV20-1,TRBJ1-5,CSASTLFKDRDQPQHF,TGCAGTGCTAGTACCCTATTTAAGGACAGGGATCAGCCCCAGCATTTT
few,TRBD2,TRBV20-1,TRBJ2-1,CSAIGSGGSYNEQFF,TGCAGTGCTATAGGTAGCGGGGGCTCCTACAATGAGCAGTTCTTC
NA,NA,TRBV7-9,TRBJ1-4,CASSPNGLGYNEKLFF,TGTGCCAGCAGCCCGAACGGTTTGGGATATAATGAAAAACTGTTTTTT
NA,NA,TRBV20-1,TRBJ1-4,CSARTQEKLFF,TGCAGTGCTAGAACACAAGAAAAACTGTTTTTT
NA,NA,TRBV6-6,TRBJ1-5,CASSYGDNYSNQPQHF,TGTGCCAGCAGTTACGGGGACAACTATAGCAATCAGCCCCAGCATTTT
NA,TRBD1,TRBV5-1,TRBJ1-1,CASSWTGEMNTEAFF,TGCGCCAGCAGCTGGACAGGGGAAATGAACACTGAAGCTTTCTTT
few,NA,TRBV5-1,TRBJ1-5,CASSLAHWETGLSNQPQHF,TGCGCCAGCAGCTTGGCCCACTGGGAGACAGGCCTTAGCAATCAGCCCCAGCATTTT
NA,NA,TRBV6-5,TRBJ2-3,CASSPSLRAPTDTQYF,TGTGCCAGCAGTCCATCCCTGCGGGCCCCCACAGATACGCAGTATTTT
NA,NA,TRBV5-1,TRBJ1-4,CASSPRVAGSNEKLFF,TGCGCCAGCAGCCCGAGGGTGGCAGGCTCTAATGAAAAACTGTTTTTT
few,TRBD1,TRBV29-1,TRBJ2-7,CSIGAGGLYEQYF,TGCAGCATTGGGGCAGGGGGCTTATACGAGCAGTACTTC
NA,NA,TRBV7-2,TRBJ2-5,CASSLSGAVSYNEQYF,TGTGCCAGCAGCTTATCCGGGGCAGTCTCCTACAATGAGCAGTACTTC
few,NA,TRBV15,TRBJ2-3,CATSRSGDTQYF,TGTGCCACCAGCAGGTCCGGAGATACGCAGTATTTT
NA,TRBD2,TRBV7-3,TRBJ2-3,CASSSKRGGLTDTQYF,TGTGCCAGCAGCAGCAAGCGGGGGGGCCTCACAGATACGCAGTATTTT